A selection of T cell receptor beta chains follows, all from one sample in a study of blood T cell repertoires in COVID-19. TCRdb keeps only in-frame clones here, not all; method: immunoSEQ multiplex PCR. The sample lists tens of thousands of clones, 65% to 85% occurring once. What was sequenced was peripheral blood. These receptors all stem from a woman aged 60-75 years with acute or convalescent COVID-19. Both conserved end residues are part of each CDR3. Each record gives: J gene, V gene, D gene, CDR3 protein. D genes are given only for firm matches.

TRBJ1-1 TRBV2 TRBD1 CASSGIDRVATEAFF
TRBJ1-1 TRBV5-1 - CASSLKGEGTEAFF
TRBJ2-7 TRBV30 TRBD1 CAWSQGTGDEQYF
TRBJ2-5 TRBV19 - CASSIGRQGIQETQYF
TRBJ2-1 TRBV3-1/TRBV3-2 TRBD2 CASSQDYSGGAVSFF
TRBJ2-7 TRBV7-9 - CASSLGDLTGSSYEQYF
TRBJ1-2 TRBV27 - CASSFSAVDYGYTF
TRBJ1-3 TRBV4-1 - CASSQAHSSGNTIYF
TRBJ2-6 TRBV6-4 TRBD2 CASSDSLRLADTSGANVLTF
TRBJ1-1 TRBV7-2 - CASSPGQMNTEAFF
TRBJ2-2 TRBV18 TRBD1 CASSPGQSTGELFF
TRBJ1-3 TRBV6-5 - CASRSTGNTIYF
TRBJ2-2 TRBV3-1/TRBV3-2 - CASRLWGNRGTGELFF
TRBJ1-1 TRBV19 TRBD1 CASSIGAGRGKGFTEAFF
TRBJ2-2 TRBV5-1 TRBD2 CASTTGTIITGELFF
TRBJ2-1 TRBV7-7 - CASSTSGLGEQFF